This TCR beta chain was sequenced for a study of cytomegalovirus exposure and HLA in healthy donors. Use of 60 Vbeta and 13 Jbeta primers characterized the PCR. Profiling relied on immunoSEQ multiplex PCR, and the TCRdb table lists in-frame clones only, not all of them. The profile shows 90,000 to 140,000 clones, about 80% of them singletons. Healthy donors of bone marrow made up the group. Trimming shortened V by 6 bases and J by 5 bases, and 14 bases separated the two germline ends. This CDR3 region has 13 residues. The germline gives CDR1 MNHEY, CDR2 SVGAGI. This TCR was recovered from a man aged 25-45 years in good health and CMV-seronegative. The sequencing input was PBMCs. V usage is TRBV6-5 and J usage is TRBJ2-7; possible D gene TRBD1, 6 bases. The CDR3 coding sequence is TGTGCCAGCAGGGCGGCCGCAGGGGACGAGCAGTACTTC. It codes for CASRAAAGDEQYF.